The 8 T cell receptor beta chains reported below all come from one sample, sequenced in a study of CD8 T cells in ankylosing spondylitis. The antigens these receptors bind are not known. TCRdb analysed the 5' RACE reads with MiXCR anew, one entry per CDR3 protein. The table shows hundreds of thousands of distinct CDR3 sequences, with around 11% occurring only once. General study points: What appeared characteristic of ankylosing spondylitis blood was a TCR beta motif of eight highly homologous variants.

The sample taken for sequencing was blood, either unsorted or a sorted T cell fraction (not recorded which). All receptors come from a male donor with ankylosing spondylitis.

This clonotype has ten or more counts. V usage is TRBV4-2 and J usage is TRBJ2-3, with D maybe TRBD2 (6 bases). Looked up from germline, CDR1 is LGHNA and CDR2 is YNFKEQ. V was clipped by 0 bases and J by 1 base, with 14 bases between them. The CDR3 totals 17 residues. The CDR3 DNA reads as TGTGCCAGCAGCCAAGATCAGTGGCGGGGCCGCACAGATACGCAGTATTTT. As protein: CASSQDQWRGRTDTQYF.

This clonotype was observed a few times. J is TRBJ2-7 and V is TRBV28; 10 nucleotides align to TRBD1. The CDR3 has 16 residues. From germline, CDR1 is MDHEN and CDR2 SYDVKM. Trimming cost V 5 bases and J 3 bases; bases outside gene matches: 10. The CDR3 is CASSAPGQGLNYEQYF. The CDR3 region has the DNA TGTGCCAGCAGTGCACCGGGACAGGGGTTAAACTACGAGCAGTACTTC. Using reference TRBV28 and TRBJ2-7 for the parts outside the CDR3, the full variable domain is DVKVTQSSRYLVKRTGEKVFLECVQDMDHENMFWYRQDPGLGLRLIYFSYDVKMKEKGDIPEGYSVSREKKERFSLILESASTNQTSMYLCASSAPGQGLNYEQYFGPGTRLTVT.

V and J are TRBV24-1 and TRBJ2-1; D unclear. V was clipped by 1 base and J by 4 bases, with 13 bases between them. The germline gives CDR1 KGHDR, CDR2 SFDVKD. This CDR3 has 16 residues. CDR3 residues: CATSDLRAHGYNEQFF. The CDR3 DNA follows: TGTGCCACCAGTGATTTAAGAGCCCACGGGTACAATGAGCAGTTCTTC.

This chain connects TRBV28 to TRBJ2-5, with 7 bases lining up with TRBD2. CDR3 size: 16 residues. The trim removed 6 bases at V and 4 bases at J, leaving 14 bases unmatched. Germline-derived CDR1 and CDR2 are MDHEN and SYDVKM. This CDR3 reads CASRPMAGVEGETQYF. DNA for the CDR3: TGTGCCAGCAGGCCTATGGCGGGAGTAGAGGGAGAGACCCAGTACTTC.

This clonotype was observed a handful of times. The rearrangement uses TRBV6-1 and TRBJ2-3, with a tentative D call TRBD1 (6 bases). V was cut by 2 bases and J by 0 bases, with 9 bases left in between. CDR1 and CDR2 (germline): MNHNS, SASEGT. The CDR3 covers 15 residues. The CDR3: CASSEPGESTDTQYF. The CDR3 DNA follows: TGTGCCAGCAGTGAACCAGGGGAGAGCACAGATACGCAGTATTTT.

CDR3 amino acids: CASRSDRGNTEAFF. CDR3 sequence (DNA): TGTGCCAGTAGGTCCGACAGGGGGAACACTGAAGCTTTCTTT. This chain links TRBV19 with TRBJ1-1; TRBD1 aligns across 8 bases. CDR1 and CDR2 (germline): LNHDA, SQIVND (reference sequence). V shed 6 bases and J 1 base; nucleotides not matched to a gene: 4. The CDR3 extends over 14 amino acids.

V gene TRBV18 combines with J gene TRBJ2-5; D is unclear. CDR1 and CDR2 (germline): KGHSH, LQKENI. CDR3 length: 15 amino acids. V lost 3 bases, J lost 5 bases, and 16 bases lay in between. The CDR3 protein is CASSPGRGPHETQYF. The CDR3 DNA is TGTGCCAGCTCACCGGGCAGAGGACCCCACGAGACCCAGTACTTC.

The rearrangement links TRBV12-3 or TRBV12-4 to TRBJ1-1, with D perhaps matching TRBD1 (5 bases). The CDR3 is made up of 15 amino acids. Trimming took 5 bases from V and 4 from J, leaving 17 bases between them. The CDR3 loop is CASSLAGRRSTEAFF. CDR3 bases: TGTGCCAGCAGTCTCGCGGGACGGAGGTCCACTGAAGCTTTCTTT.